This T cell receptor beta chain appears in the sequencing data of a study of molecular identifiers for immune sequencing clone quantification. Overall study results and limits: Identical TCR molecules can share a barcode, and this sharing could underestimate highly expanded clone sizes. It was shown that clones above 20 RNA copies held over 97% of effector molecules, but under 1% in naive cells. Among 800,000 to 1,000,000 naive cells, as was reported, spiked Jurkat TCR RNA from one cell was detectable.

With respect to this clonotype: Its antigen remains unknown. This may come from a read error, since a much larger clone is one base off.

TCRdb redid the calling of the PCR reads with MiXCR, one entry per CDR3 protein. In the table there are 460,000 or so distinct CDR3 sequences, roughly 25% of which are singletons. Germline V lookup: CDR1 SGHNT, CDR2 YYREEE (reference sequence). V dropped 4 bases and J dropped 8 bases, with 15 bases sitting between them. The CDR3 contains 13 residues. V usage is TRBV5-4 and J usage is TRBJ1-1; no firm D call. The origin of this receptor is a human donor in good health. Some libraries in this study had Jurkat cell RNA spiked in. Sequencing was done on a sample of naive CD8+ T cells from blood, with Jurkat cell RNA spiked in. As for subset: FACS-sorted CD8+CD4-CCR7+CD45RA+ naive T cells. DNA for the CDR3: TGTGCCAGCAGCCCCTCAGAAGGACCGGAAGCTTTCTTT. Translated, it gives CASSPSEGPEAFF.